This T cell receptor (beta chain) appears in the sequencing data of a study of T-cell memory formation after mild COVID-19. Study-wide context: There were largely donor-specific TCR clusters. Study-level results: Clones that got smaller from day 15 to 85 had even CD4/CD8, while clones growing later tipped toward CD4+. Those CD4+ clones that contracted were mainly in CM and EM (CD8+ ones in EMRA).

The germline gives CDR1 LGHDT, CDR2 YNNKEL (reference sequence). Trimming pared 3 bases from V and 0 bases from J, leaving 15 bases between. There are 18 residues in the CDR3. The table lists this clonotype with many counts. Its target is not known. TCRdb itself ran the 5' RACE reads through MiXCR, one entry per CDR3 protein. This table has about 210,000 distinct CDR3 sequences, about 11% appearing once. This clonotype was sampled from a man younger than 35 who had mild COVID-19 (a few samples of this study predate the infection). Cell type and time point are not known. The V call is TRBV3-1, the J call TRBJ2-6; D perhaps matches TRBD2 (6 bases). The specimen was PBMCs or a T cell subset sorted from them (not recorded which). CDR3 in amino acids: CASSHGSGESSGANVLTF. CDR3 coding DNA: TGTGCCAGCAGCCACGGCTCGGGGGAGTCCTCTGGGGCCAACGTCCTGACTTTC.